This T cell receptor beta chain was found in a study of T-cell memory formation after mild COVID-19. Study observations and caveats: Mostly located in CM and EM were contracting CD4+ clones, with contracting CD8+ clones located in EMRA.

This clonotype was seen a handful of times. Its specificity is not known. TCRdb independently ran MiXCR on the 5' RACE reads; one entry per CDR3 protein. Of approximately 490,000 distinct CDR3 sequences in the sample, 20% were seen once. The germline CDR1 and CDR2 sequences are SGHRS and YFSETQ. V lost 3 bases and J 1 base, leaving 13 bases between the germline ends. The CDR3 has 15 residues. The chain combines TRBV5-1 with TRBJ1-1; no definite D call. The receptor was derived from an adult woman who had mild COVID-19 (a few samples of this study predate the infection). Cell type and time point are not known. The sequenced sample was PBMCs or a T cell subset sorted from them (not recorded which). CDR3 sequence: CASSSGVGWNTEAFF. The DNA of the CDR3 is TGCGCCAGCAGCTCAGGCGTGGGATGGAACACTGAAGCTTTCTTT.